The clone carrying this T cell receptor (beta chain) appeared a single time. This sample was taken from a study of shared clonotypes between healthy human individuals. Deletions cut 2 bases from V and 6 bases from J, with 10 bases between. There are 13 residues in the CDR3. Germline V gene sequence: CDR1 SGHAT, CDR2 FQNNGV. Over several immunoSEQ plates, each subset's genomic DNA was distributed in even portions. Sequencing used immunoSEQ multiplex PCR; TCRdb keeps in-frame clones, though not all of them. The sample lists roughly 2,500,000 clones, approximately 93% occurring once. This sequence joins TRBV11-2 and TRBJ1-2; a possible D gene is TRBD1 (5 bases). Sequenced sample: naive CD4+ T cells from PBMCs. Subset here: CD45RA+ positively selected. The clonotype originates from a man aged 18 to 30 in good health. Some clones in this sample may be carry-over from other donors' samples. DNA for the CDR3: TGTGCCAGCAGCTTATTACTGGGGGATGGCTACACCTTC. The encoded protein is CASSLLLGDGYTF. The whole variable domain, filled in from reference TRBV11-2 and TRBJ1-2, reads EAGVAQSPRYKIIEKRQSVAFWCNPISGHATLYWYQQILGQGPKLLIQFQNNGVVDDSQLPKDRFSAERLKGVDSTLKIQPAKLEDSAVYLCASSLLLGDGYTFGSGTRLTVV.